In its sample, the clone carrying this T cell receptor beta chain was seen many times. Its target is unknown. These data are taken from a study of T cells in Graves' hyperthyroidism and ophthalmopathy. The TCR beta CDR3 regions underwent amplification using RNA transcripts as the source. Primed by the HTBI set, a first-round RT-PCR was run on the TCR CDR3. TCRdb analysed the multiplex PCR reads with MiXCR anew, one entry per CDR3 protein. The sample has roughly 750,000 distinct CDR3 sequences, over 15% seen once. Graves' hyperthyroidism is called stable when ophthalmopathy does not progress within 18 months. The authors took PBMCs from 10 ml fresh peripheral blood. Whole-study results and caveats: Stable hyperthyroidism was separated from ophthalmopathy by a model based on 13 V-J features.

V dropped 6 bases and J dropped 11; count of bases not matched to a gene: 21. The CDR3 length is 17 residues. From germline, CDR1 is MDHEN and CDR2 SYDVKM. The chain has TRBV28 and TRBJ1-5; TRBD1 aligns across 8 bases. Sequencing was performed on blood. This TCR was recovered from a man aged 18 to 29 with Graves' hyperthyroidism. CDR3 nucleotides: TGTGCCAGCAGACCCTTAGGAGGTAGGGCAGGGGGCCGGTCCCAGCATTTT. Its translation is CASRPLGGRAGGRSQHF.